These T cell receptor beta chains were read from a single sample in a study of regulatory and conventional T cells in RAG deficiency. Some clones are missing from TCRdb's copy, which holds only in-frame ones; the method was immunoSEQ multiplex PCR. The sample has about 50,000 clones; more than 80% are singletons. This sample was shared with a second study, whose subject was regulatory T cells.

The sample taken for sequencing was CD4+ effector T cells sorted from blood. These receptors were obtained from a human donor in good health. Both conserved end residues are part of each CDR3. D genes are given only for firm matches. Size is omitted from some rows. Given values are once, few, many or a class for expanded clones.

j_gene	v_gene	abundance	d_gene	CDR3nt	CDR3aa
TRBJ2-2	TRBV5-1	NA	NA	TGCGCCAGCAGCTTGGAGAGGGCCACCGGGGAGCTGTTTTTT	CASSLERATGELFF
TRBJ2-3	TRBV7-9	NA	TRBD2	TGTGCCAGCAGCTCCACACTAGCGGGGGGCAACTCAGATACGCAGTATTTT	CASSSTLAGGNSDTQYF
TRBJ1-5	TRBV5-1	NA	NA	TGCGCCAGCAGCTACGACAGCGGTGCCAATCAGCCCCAGCATTTT	CASSYDSGANQPQHF
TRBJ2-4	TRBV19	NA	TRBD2	TGTGCCAGTAGTATATCCCCCCGGGGGGGGACCAAAAACATTCAGTACTTC	CASSISPRGGTKNIQYF
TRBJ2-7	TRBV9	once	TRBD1	TGTGCCAGCAGCGTAGCGCAGGGGGCGTACGAGCAGTACTTC	CASSVAQGAYEQYF
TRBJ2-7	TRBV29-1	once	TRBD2	TGCAGCGTTGTAGCGGGGGGGCTTTCCTCCCGCGAGCAGTACTTC	CSVVAGGLSSREQYF
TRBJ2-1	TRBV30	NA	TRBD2	TGTGCCTGGAGGGTCGGGACTAGCGAGTACAATGAGCAGTTCTTC	CAWRVGTSEYNEQFF
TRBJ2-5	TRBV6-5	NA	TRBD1	TGTGCCAGCAGTTCCCCCGGGACAGGGGGAAAGGAGACCCAGTACTTC	CASSSPGTGGKETQYF
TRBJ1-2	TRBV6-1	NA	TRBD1	TGTGCCAGCAGGCGGCCGGGACAGGGGAAATATGGCTACACCTTC	CASRRPGQGKYGYTF
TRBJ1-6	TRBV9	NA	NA	TGTGCCAGCAGTGCCAGGGGCGTAAATTCACCCCTCCACTTT	CASSARGVNSPLHF
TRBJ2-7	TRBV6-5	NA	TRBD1	TGTGCCAGCAGTCAAGGGGGCGTCAACTCCTACGAGCAGTACTTC	CASSQGGVNSYEQYF
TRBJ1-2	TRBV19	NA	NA	TGTGCCAGTAGGGGGGACCCGAAGGACTATGGCTACACCTTC	CASRGDPKDYGYTF
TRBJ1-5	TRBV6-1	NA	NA	TGTGCCAGCAGCGTTCTCCGGGGTGACAATCAGCCCCAGCATTTT	CASSVLRGDNQPQHF
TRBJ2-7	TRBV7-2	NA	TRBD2	TGTGCCAGCAGCCCTGTAGCGGGGAGCTACGAGCAGTACTTC	CASSPVAGSYEQYF
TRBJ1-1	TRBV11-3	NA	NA	TGTGCCAGCAGCTTAGATGGGCAGGGGACTGAAGCTTTCTTT	CASSLDGQGTEAFF
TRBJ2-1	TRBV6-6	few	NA	TGTGCCAGCAGTGCCGGGACTTCAAACAATGAGCAGTTCTTC	CASSAGTSNNEQFF
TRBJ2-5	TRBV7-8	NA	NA	TGTGCCAGCAGCTTAGGGGGTCTTCGTTCGGGAGAGACCCAGTACTTC	CASSLGGLRSGETQYF
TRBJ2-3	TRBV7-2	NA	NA	TGTGCCAGCAGCCCCGGGCCGTTGACGCAGTATTTT	CASSPGPLTQYF
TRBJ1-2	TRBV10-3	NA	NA	TGTGCCATCGGAGGGGAGGGCTTGGGTGGCTACACCTTC	CAIGGEGLGGYTF
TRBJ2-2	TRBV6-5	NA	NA	TGTGCCAGCAGTTACTCAGGCACCGGGGAGCTGTTTTTT	CASSYSGTGELFF
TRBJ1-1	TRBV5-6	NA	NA	TGTGCCAGCAGCCCCGGGGGGGTGGGCACTGAAGCTTTCTTT	CASSPGGVGTEAFF
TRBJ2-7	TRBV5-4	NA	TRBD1	TGTGCCAGCAGCTGGGACAGGGCGGTCGAGCAGTACTTC	CASSWDRAVEQYF
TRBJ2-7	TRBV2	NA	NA	TGTGCCAGCAGAGGCCGGCCCCTCGAGCAGTACTTC	CASRGRPLEQYF
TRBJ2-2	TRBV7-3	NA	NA	TGTGCCAGCAGCTTAAAAGGGGACGGCGGCACCGGGGAGCTGTTTTTT	CASSLKGDGGTGELFF
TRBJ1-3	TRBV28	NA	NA	TGTGCCAGCAGTTTAGGCAGTTTGTCTGGAAACACCATATATTTT	CASSLGSLSGNTIYF
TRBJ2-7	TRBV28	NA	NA	TGTGCCAGCAGGGTTTTTCAGGGTTCCTCCTACGAGCAGTACTTC	CASRVFQGSSYEQYF
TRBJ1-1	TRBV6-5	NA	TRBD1	TGTGCCAGCAGCTCCAAATTACAGGGGGCGAATGAAGCTTTCTTT	CASSSKLQGANEAFF
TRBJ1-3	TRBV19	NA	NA	TGTGCCAGTATCCAGGGTGGATATGGAAACACCATATATTTT	CASIQGGYGNTIYF
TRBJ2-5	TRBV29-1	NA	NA	TGCAGCGTTGTCCCGTCGGAGACCCAGTACTTC	CSVVPSETQYF
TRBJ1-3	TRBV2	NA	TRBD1	TGTGCCAGCAGGGACAGGGAGACTGGAAACACCATATATTTT	CASRDRETGNTIYF
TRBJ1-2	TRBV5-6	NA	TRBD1	TGTGCCAGCATTTCATCGGGACAGGACGTATTAGCTTATGGCTACACCTTC	CASISSGQDVLAYGYTF
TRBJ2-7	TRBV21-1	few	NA	TGTGCCAGCAGCTCGAAAGGGGCGACCTACGAGCAGTACTTC	CASSSKGATYEQYF
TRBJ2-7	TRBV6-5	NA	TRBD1	TGTGCCAGCAGTTACTCCGGGACAGGTCCCTACGAGCAGTACTTC	CASSYSGTGPYEQYF
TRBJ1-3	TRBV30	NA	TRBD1	TGTGCCTGGAGTTGGGACAGGCAAACTGGAAACACCATATATTTT	CAWSWDRQTGNTIYF
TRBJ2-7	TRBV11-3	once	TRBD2	TGTGCCAGCAGCCTCACAGGGACTAGCGTCTCCTACGAGCAGTACTTC	CASSLTGTSVSYEQYF
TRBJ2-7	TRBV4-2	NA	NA	TGTGCCAGCAGCCAGGCGGGACTCGTAACCTACGAGCAGTACTTC	CASSQAGLVTYEQYF
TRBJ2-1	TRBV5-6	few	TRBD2	TGTGCCAGCAGCTCCATGACTAGCGGGGGGGCTATGGGCTACAATGAGCAGTTCTTC	CASSSMTSGGAMGYNEQFF
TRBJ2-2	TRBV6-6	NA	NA	TGTGCCAGCAGTTACTCAGGCACCGGGGAGCTGTTTTTT	CASSYSGTGELFF
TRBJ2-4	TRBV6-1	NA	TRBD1	TGTGCCAGCAAACAGGGGCTGGCAGTAAACATTCAGTACTTC	CASKQGLAVNIQYF
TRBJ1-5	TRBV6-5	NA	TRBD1	TGTGCCAGCAGTTACTCGCAGGGGGAACGGTCCCAGCATTTT	CASSYSQGERSQHF
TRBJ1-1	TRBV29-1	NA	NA	TGCAGCGTTGAAGATCCCCCCCGGGGGAGGAACACTGAAGCTTTCTTT	CSVEDPPRGRNTEAFF
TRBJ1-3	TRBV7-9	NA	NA	TGTGCCAGCAGACCCACCGGGCACCTGACCCCCCGTGGAAACACCATATATTTT	CASRPTGHLTPRGNTIYF
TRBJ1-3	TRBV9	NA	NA	TGTGCCAGCACCGTACAGGGACAACCCGGAAACACCATATATTTT	CASTVQGQPGNTIYF
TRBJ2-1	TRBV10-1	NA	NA	TGCGCCAGAATCCCCTCGGGATACAATGAGCAGTTCTTC	CARIPSGYNEQFF
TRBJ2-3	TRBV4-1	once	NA	TGCGCCAGCAGTCGTTTGGCGGGGACTAGCACAGATACGCAGTATTTT	CASSRLAGTSTDTQYF
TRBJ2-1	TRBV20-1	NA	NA	TGCAGTGCGTACTACAATGAGCAGTTCTTC	CSAYYNEQFF
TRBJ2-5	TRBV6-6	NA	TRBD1	TGTGCCAGCAGTTACTGGACAGGGTTAGGGACCCAGTACTTC	CASSYWTGLGTQYF
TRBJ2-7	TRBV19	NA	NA	TGTGCCAGTAGTATGGGATCCAGGGGATCGGGCGAGCAGTACTTC	CASSMGSRGSGEQYF
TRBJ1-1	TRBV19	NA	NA	TGTGCCAGTAGTATTTCCGGTGATGGCGGGACGGGAGGTGTTTTCTTT	CASSISGDGGTGGVFF
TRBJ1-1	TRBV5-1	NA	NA	TGCGCCAGCAGCTCGGGCCGTCAACGCGGTGAAGCTTTCTTT	CASSSGRQRGEAFF
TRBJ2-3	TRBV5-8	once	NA	TGTGCCAGCAGCCCTCGGGCGGGACGCACAGATACGCAGTATTTT	CASSPRAGRTDTQYF
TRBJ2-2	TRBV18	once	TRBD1	TGTGCCAGCTCACCACCGGAGGGACAGGGGAACACCGGGGAGCTGTTTTTT	CASSPPEGQGNTGELFF
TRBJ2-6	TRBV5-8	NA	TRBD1	TGTGCCAGCATTTTACGACAGGGGTCTCTGGGGGGGGCCAACGTCCTGACTTTC	CASILRQGSLGGANVLTF